These 6 T cell receptor beta chains share one sample of origin, sequenced in a study of blood T cell repertoires in COVID-19. Assay: immunoSEQ multiplex PCR; the TCRdb copy retains only in-frame clones and omits some. Here the sample spans 390,000 or so clones, less than 90% being singletons. Sequenced: PBMCs or T cells enriched from blood (not recorded which). These receptors were collected from a woman between 45 and 60 years old who had recovered from COVID-19.

This chain uses TRBV6-4 with TRBJ2-1, with 9 bases fitting TRBD1. V was pared by 6 bases and J by 7 bases, with 10 bases of the junction left unmatched. The CDR3 covers 15 residues. Germline CDR1 reads MRHNA; CDR2 reads SNTAGT. CDR3: CASSTTGGIGNEQFF. CDR3 in DNA: TGTGCCAGCAGCACGACAGGGGGGATAGGGAATGAGCAGTTCTTC.

The genes are TRBV3-1 (or the pseudogene TRBV3-2) and TRBJ2-5; TRBD1 agrees at 9 bases. J lost 12 bases, V lost 5 bases, and 10 bases had no gene match. Germline loops: CDR1 LGHDT, CDR2 YNNKEL (reference sequence). The CDR3 consists of 13 residues. The CDR3 bases are TGTGCCAGCAGCTACGATTTCCGGGACAGGGAGTACTTC. This codes for CASSYDFRDREYF.

The rearrangement links TRBV20-1 to TRBJ1-1; possible D gene TRBD1, 6 bases. Looked up from germline, CDR1 is DFQATT and CDR2 is SNEGSKA (reference sequence). CDR3 length equals 11 residues. V lost 3 bases and J lost 7, with 9 bases in between. The CDR3 DNA follows: TGCAGTGCTAGGGGGGCTAATGAAGCTTTCTTT. This gives the protein CSARGANEAFF.

For the CDR3, the DNA is TGTGCCAGTAGTCCAGGGACAGGGGTTCATCAGCCCCAGCATTTT. This gives the protein CASSPGTGVHQPQHF. The chain links TRBV19 to TRBJ1-5; 10 bases map to TRBD1. CDR3 length equals 15 residues. The J segment lost 5 bases and the V segment lost 5 bases, leaving 6 bases of the junction unmatched. The germline V gene encodes CDR1 LNHDA and CDR2 SQIVND (reference sequence).

This chain connects TRBV6-5 to TRBJ1-1, with TRBD1 matching over 9 bases. The germline V gene encodes CDR1 MNHEY and CDR2 SVGAGI. This CDR3 is 14 amino acids long. The junction had 8 bases not matched to a gene; V was cut back by 7 bases and J by 5 bases. CDR3 protein: CASITGGAGTEAFF. The CDR3 region has the DNA TGTGCCAGCATTACAGGGGGCGCTGGGACTGAAGCTTTCTTT.

In this sample, this clone turned up once. In the same sample, other DNA sequences code for this CDR3. The chain couples TRBV28 to TRBJ1-2, with D tentatively TRBD1 (6 bases). The CDR3 is 12 amino acids. Trimming shortened V by 4 bases and J by 4 bases, and 7 bases separated the two germline ends. The germline CDR1 and CDR2 sequences are MDHEN and SYDVKM. CDR3 in amino acids: CASSSGVYGYTF. CDR3 bases: TGTGCCAGCAGTTCAGGGGTCTATGGCTACACCTTC.